This T cell receptor beta chain was found in a study of blood T cells in healthy people across ages. Using a J-beta primer mix together with a sample-barcoded 5' primer, a second PCR was run for 7 to 11 cycles. TCRdb recomputed calls from the 5' RACE reads with MiXCR, one row per CDR3 protein. The sample has approximately 810,000 distinct CDR3 sequences; 29% are singletons. V was cut by 2 bases and J by 1 base, with 10 bases left in between. The CDR3 contains 15 residues. Germline V lookup: CDR1 SGHRS, CDR2 YFSETQ. This clonotype appeared many times. The chain recombines TRBV5-1 with TRBJ1-5; D is ambiguous. The specimen sequenced was blood. The origin of this receptor is a woman over 75 in good health. For the CDR3, the DNA is TGCGCCAGCAGCTTCAGCTACGGGAGCAATCAGCCCCAGCATTTT. It yields the protein CASSFSYGSNQPQHF. The whole variable domain, remainder taken from reference TRBV5-1 and TRBJ1-5, is KAGVTQTPRYLIKTRGQQVTLSCSPISGHRSVSWYQQTPGQGLQFLFEYFSETQRNKGNFPGRFSGRQFSNSRSEMNVSTLELGDSALYLCASSFSYGSNQPQHFGDGTRLSIL.